This T cell receptor (beta chain) was observed in a study of siplizumab effects on memory and regulatory T cells. Study-wide points: Naive T cells were seemingly more diverse than memory cells, and major contributions to the alloresponse seemed to be made by them. Alloreactive sequences tracing back to unstimulated CD4+ memory cells were significantly reduced by siplizumab. Naive or memory phenotype was unassignable for roughly 75-95% of proliferating CD4+ or CD8+ clones.

TCRdb keeps only in-frame clones here, not all; method: immunoSEQ multiplex PCR. There are roughly 100,000 clones in the sample; 80% to 95% occur only once, and roughly 1.1% lies in the top ten. CDR1 is SGHRS, CDR2 YFSETQ, per germline. Trimming shortened V by 0 bases and J by 4 bases, and 20 bases separated the two germline ends. The CDR3 loop spans 18 amino acids. Regarding this clone: As yet, its antigen is unknown.

The chain employs TRBV5-1 and TRBJ2-1, with a tentative D call TRBD1 (5 bases). This sequence originates from a human donor in good health. Sequences were obtained from CD4+ T cells sorted from blood. CDR3 DNA: TGCGCCAGCAGCTTGGGGTTTTCTGGCGCCAAGGGGTACAATGAGCAGTTCTTC. Translated, it gives CASSLGFSGAKGYNEQFF.